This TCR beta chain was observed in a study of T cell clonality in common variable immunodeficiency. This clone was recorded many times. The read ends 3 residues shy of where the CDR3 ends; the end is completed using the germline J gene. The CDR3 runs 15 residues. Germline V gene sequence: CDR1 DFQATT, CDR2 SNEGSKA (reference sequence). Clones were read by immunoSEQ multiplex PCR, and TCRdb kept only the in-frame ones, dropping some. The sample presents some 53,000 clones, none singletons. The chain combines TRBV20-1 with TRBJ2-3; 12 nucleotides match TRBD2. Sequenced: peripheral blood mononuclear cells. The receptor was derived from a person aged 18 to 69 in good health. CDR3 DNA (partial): TGCAGTGCTAGAGATCCGCTAGCGGGAGGGCCTGCG. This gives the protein CSARDPLAGGPA. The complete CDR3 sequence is CSARDPLAGGPAQYF.